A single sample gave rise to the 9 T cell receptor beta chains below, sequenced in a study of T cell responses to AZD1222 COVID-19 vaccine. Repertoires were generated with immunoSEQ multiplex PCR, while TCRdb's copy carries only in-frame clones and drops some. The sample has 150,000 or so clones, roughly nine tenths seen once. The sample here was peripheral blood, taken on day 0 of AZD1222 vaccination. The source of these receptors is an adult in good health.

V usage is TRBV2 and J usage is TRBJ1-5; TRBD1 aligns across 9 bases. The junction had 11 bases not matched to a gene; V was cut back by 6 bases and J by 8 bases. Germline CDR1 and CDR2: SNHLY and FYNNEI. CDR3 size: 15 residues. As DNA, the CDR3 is TGTGCCAGCAGGGCCGGGACAGGGCGAGTGGAGCCCCAGCATTTT. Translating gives CASRAGTGRVEPQHF. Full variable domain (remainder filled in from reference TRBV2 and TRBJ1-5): EPEVTQTPSHQVTQMGQEVILRCVPISNHLYFYWYRQILGQKVEFLVSFYNNEISEKSEIFDDQFSVERPDGSNFTLKIRSTKLEDSAMYFCASRAGTGRVEPQHFGDGTRLSIL.

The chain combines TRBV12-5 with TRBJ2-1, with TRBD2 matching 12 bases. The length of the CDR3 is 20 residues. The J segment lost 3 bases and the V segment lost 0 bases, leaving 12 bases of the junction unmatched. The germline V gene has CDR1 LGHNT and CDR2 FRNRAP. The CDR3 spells CASGLVRGRLAGDHYNEQFF. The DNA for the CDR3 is TGTGCTAGTGGTTTGGTACGGGGGCGACTAGCGGGGGACCACTACAATGAGCAGTTCTTC.

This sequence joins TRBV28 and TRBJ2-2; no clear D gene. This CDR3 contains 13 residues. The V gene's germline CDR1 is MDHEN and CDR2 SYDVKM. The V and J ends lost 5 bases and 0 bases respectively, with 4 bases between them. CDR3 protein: CASSSSNTGELFF. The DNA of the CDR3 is TGTGCCAGCAGTAGCTCGAACACCGGGGAGCTGTTTTTT.

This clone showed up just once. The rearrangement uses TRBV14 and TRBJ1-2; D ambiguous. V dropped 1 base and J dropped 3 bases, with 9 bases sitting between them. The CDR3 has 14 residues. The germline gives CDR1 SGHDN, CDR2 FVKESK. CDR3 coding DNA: TGTGCCAGCAGCCAAGGTGGGGATTACTATGGCTACACCTTC. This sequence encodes CASSQGGDYYGYTF.

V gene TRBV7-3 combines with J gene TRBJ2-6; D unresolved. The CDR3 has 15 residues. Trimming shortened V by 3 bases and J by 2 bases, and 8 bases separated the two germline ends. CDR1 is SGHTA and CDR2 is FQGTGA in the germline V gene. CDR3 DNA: TGTGCCAGCAGCTTTCAAGGGCCTGGGGCCAACGTCCTGACTTTC. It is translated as CASSFQGPGANVLTF.

The CDR3 region has the DNA TGCAGTGCTAGTTTGCGGGGGGATACGCAGTATTTT. This sequence encodes CSASLRGDTQYF. This chain connects TRBV20-1 to TRBJ2-3, with TRBD2 matching over 7 bases. CDR3 length: 12 residues. J lost 6 bases, V lost 3 bases, and 3 bases had no gene match. The germline CDR1 and CDR2 sequences are DFQATT and SNEGSKA (reference sequence).

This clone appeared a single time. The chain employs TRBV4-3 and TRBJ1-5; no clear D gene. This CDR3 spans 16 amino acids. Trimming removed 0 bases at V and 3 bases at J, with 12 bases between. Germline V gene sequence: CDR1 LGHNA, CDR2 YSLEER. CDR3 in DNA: TGCGCCAGCAGCCAAGATATTGCCACAACCAATCAGCCCCAGCATTTT. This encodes CASSQDIATTNQPQHF.

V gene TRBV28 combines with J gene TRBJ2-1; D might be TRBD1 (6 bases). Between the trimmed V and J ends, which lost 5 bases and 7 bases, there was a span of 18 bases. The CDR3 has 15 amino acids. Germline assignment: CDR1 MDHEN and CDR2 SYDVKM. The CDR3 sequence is CASSVSGTKTNEQFF. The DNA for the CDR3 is TGTGCCAGCAGTGTTTCCGGGACAAAGACGAATGAGCAGTTCTTC.

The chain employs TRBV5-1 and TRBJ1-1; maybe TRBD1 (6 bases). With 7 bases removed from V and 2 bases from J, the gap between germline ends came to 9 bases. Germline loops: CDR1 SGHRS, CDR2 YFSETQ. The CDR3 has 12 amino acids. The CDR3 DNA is TGCGCCAGCGCGGGGGGCAACACTGAAGCTTTCTTT. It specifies CASAGGNTEAFF.